The T cell receptor beta chain described here comes from a study of cytomegalovirus exposure and HLA in healthy donors. V lost 0 bases, J lost 1 base, and 5 bases stayed unmatched. Germline assignment: CDR1 SGDLS and CDR2 YYNGEE. The CDR3 is 16 residues long. This PCR relied on a set of 60 Vbeta primers and 13 Jbeta primers. The protocol was immunoSEQ multiplex PCR, while the TCRdb copy is restricted to in-frame clones and leaves out a portion. Of under 150,000 clones listed, 81% are singletons. The V and J genes are TRBV9 and TRBJ2-3; TRBD2 agrees at 7 bases. The specimen was PBMCs. This receptor was obtained from a man in his late teens or twenties in good health and CMV-seronegative. The CDR3 region has the DNA TGTGCCAGCAGCGTAGCACCCAGCGGGGGCACAGATACGCAGTATTTT. Protein: CASSVAPSGGTDTQYF.